Listed here are 28 T cell receptor beta chains from one sample, sequenced in a study of T cell repertoires in cytomegalovirus infection. TCRdb used MiXCR to reprocess the reads, holding one entry per CDR3 protein. The sample shows under 600,000 distinct CDR3 sequences, approximately 15% of them seen only once. Sequenced input: CD8+ T cells from PBMCs. Receptor source: a human donor in good health (CMV status not recorded). Some clones in this sample may be carry-over from other donors' samples.

Points on this clonotype: Being one base from a much bigger clone, this may be a read error. The gene calls are TRBV27 and TRBJ1-2; TRBD1 might be the D (6 bases). The CDR3 spans 12 residues. V lost 8 bases and J lost 7, with 14 bases in between. The V gene's germline CDR1 is MNHEY and CDR2 SMNVEV (reference sequence). The CDR3 protein is CASEIQGSGYTF. The DNA of the CDR3 is TGTGCCAGCGAAATACAGGGTAGTGGCTACACCTTC.

This clonotype was observed many times. The V gene is TRBV7-8, the J gene TRBJ2-5, with D tentatively TRBD2 (5 bases). V was trimmed by 8 bases and J by 9 bases, leaving 13 bases between them. Germline V gives CDR1 SGHVS, CDR2 FQNEAQ. The CDR3 extends over 11 amino acids. The CDR3: CASSGIRAQYF. The CDR3 DNA reads TGTGCCAGCTCCGGGATCCGAGCCCAGTACTTC. The full variable domain, in which reference TRBV7-8 and TRBJ2-5 provide the parts outside the CDR3, is GAGVSQSPRYKVAKRGQDVALRCDPISGHVSLFWYQQALGQGPEFLTYFQNEAQLDKSGLPSDRFFAERPEGSVSTLKIQRTQQEDSAVYLCASSGIRAQYFGPGTRLLVL.

This clonotype was found many times. This chain links TRBV12-3 or TRBV12-4 with TRBJ1-2, with 7 bases identical to TRBD1. The ends lost 6 bases at V and 13 bases at J; junction bases unmatched: 14. The CDR3 has 13 amino acids. The CDR3 loop reads CASRLAGRGAGTF. CDR3 DNA: TGTGCCAGCAGACTCGCTGGCAGGGGGGCAGGCACCTTC.

Many counts were recorded for this clonotype. The V call is TRBV27, the J call TRBJ2-1, with D hard to call. The CDR3 consists of 16 residues. Trimming removed 1 base from V and 3 bases from J, with 13 bases in between. Germline-derived CDR1 and CDR2 are MNHEY and SMNVEV (reference sequence). CDR3 coding DNA: TGTGCCAGCAGTTTATATGGTAGCCTACTCTACAATGAGCAGTTCTTC. Translating gives CASSLYGSLLYNEQFF.

The chain is built from TRBV7-9 and TRBJ1-2; 8 bases map to TRBD1. The CDR3 runs to 15 residues. The junction had 10 bases not matched to a gene; V was cut back by 4 bases and J by 6 bases. Germline V gene data show CDR1 as SEHNR and CDR2 as FQNEAQ (reference sequence). CDR3 DNA sequence: TGTGCCAGCAGCTCCTTTCTCGACAGGGGTAATGGCTACACCTTC. Protein: CASSSFLDRGNGYTF.

As regards this clonotype: The germline gene is not matched at one end of the junction; a read error may be the cause. CDR3 nucleotide sequence: TGTGCCAACAGCTTGGGACAGGGGGCCCCCTACAATGAGCAGTTCTTC. As protein: CANSLGQGAPYNEQFF. The chain carries TRBV5-4 and TRBJ2-1; TRBD1 matches at 12 bases. CDR1 SGHNT and CDR2 YYREEE come from the germline V gene (reference sequence). The CDR3 has 16 amino acids. Complete variable domain (other parts from reference TRBV5-4 and TRBJ2-1): ETGVTQSPTHLIKTRGQQVTLRCSSQSGHNTVSWYQQALGQGPQFIFQYYREEENGRGNFPPRFSGLQFPNYSSELNVNALELDDSALYLCANSLGQGAPYNEQFFGPGTRLTVL.

This clonotype was found many times. The V gene is TRBV5-1, the J gene TRBJ1-3, with a tentative D call TRBD1 (5 bases). Trimming stripped 0 bases from V and 0 bases from J, with 7 bases between. The germline gives CDR1 SGHRS, CDR2 YFSETQ. The CDR3 length is 15 residues. For the CDR3, the DNA is TGCGCCAGCAGCTTGGACAGGCGCTCTGGAAACACCATATATTTT. Translated: CASSLDRRSGNTIYF.

This clonotype was recorded a few times. The J gene is TRBJ2-7, the V gene TRBV6-6; 9 nucleotides line up with TRBD1. Unmatched junction bases numbered 8, after V lost 5 bases and J lost 3 bases. The CDR3 has 15 residues. Looked up from germline, CDR1 is MNHNY and CDR2 is SVGAGI (reference sequence). The CDR3 sequence is CASSPRTGAHYEQYF. The CDR3 coding sequence is TGTGCCAGCAGTCCCCGGACAGGGGCTCACTACGAGCAGTACTTC.

This clonotype came up many times. The chain combines TRBV28 with TRBJ2-1; 11 bases fit TRBD2. The CDR3 sequence is 16 residues long. Trimming took 5 bases from V and 2 from J; bases not matched to a gene: 5. Germline CDR1 and CDR2: MDHEN and SYDVKM. DNA for the CDR3: TGTGCCAGCAGTGGGACTAGCGGTACCGCCTACAATGAGCAGTTCTTC. Translation gives CASSGTSGTAYNEQFF.

As concerns this clonotype: This may be a read error, as it is one base from a much larger clone. The conserved final phenylalanine or tryptophan is absent from the CDR3, which likely points to a read error. This chain connects TRBV12-3 or TRBV12-4 to TRBJ2-7; the D is unclear. CDR3 size: 14 residues. V lost 4 bases to trimming and J lost 2 bases, with 12 bases between them. This CDR3 reads CASSSAEITYEQYL. The CDR3 DNA reads as TGTGCCAGCAGTTCTGCAGAGATAACCTACGAGCAGTACTTA.

As concerns this clonotype: This clone may be a read error of a much larger clone one base away. The CDR3 DNA follows: TGTGCCAGGAATGGGCAGGGAACCCTCCAAGAGACCCAGTACTTC. As protein: CARNGQGTLQETQYF. J is TRBJ2-5 and V is TRBV7-6; weak D call: TRBD1 (5 bases). The germline V and J ends were trimmed by 9 bases and 1 base, with 18 bases remaining between them. CDR1 and CDR2 from the germline V gene are SGHVS and FNYEAQ. The CDR3 has 15 amino acids.

The genes are TRBV19 and TRBJ1-3, with D possibly TRBD1 on 6 matching bases. Germline CDR1 reads LNHDA; CDR2 reads SQIVND (reference sequence). The CDR3 contains 15 residues. V was clipped by 6 bases and J by 4 bases, with 16 bases between them. The CDR3 region is CASSVSGTKGNTIYF. The CDR3 bases are TGTGCCAGTAGCGTGTCCGGGACAAAAGGAAACACCATATATTTT.

A few counts support this clonotype. V is TRBV6-6 and J is TRBJ2-7; D is ambiguous. From germline, CDR1 is MNHNY and CDR2 SVGAGI (reference sequence). Trimming took off 8 bases at V and 5 bases at J, with 13 bases between the two ends. CDR3 length equals 12 residues. CDR3 nucleotides: TGTGCCAGCGGCGTAAACGTGGACGAGCAGTACTTC. Amino acid sequence: CASGVNVDEQYF.

V is TRBV29-1 and J is TRBJ2-2; 7 bases match TRBD1. The J segment lost 0 bases and the V segment lost 4 bases, leaving 20 bases of the junction unmatched. Per germline, CDR1 SQVTM and CDR2 ANQGSEA. The CDR3 sequence is 20 residues long. The CDR3, as DNA: TGCAGCGTTGGACAGGGTGGTCCTCCACGCCTAAGATCGAACACCGGGGAGCTGTTTTTT. Its protein product is CSVGQGGPPRLRSNTGELFF.

This clonotype was counted only a few times. The V and J genes are TRBV24-1 and TRBJ2-2; 7 nucleotides line up with TRBD1. The germline gives CDR1 KGHDR, CDR2 SFDVKD. The CDR3 has 15 amino acids. V lost 2 bases to trimming and J lost 2 bases; unmatched junction nucleotides: 1. The CDR3 sequence is CATSDWTGNTGELFF. CDR3 nucleotide sequence: TGTGCCACCAGTGATTGGACAGGTAACACCGGGGAGCTGTTTTTT.

This clonotype came up many times. The V call is TRBV6-5, the J call TRBJ2-7; D gene unclear. The length of the CDR3 is 13 residues. The V gene lost 2 bases and the J gene lost 1 base, with 6 bases spanning the gap. The germline V gene has CDR1 MNHEY and CDR2 SVGAGI. The CDR3 DNA sequence: TGTGCCAGCAGTTACGCGGAGTCCTACGAGCAGTACTTC. This codes for CASSYAESYEQYF.

Points on this clonotype: One end of the junction is discordant with germline, which a read error may explain. J is TRBJ2-7 and V is TRBV7-6; D is perhaps TRBD2 (5 bases). Germline-derived CDR1 and CDR2 are SGHVS and FNYEAQ. The CDR3 runs 14 residues. The CDR3 protein is CASSSLLESYEQYF. CDR3 bases: TGTGCAAGCAGCTCCCTACTAGAGTCCTACGAGCAGTACTTC.

J is TRBJ2-2 and V is TRBV4-1, with D tentatively TRBD1 or TRBD2 (5 bases each). Germline V gives CDR1 MGHRA, CDR2 YSYEKL. The V end lost 4 bases, the J end lost 6 bases, and 12 bases lay between the germline ends. The CDR3 runs to 14 residues. CDR3 nucleotide sequence: TGCGCCAGCAGCCTAAAGTGGGGACCCGGGGAGCTGTTTTTT. It translates to CASSLKWGPGELFF.

The genes are TRBV15 and TRBJ1-4, with D possibly matching TRBD1 (6 bases). Germline CDR1 and CDR2: LNHNV and YYDKDF (reference sequence). CDR3 length: 15 amino acids. The DNA for the CDR3 is TGTGCTACCGGGACAATTGACCGATATAATGAAAAACTGTTTTTT. Encoded protein: CATGTIDRYNEKLFF.

This clonotype has a count of ten or more. The J gene is TRBJ2-7, the V gene TRBV15; 7 nucleotides agree with TRBD1. V dropped 2 bases and J dropped 8; count of bases not matched to a gene: 9. The V gene's germline CDR1 is LNHNV and CDR2 YYDKDF (reference sequence). The CDR3 is 14 amino acids. CDR3 in DNA: TGTGCCACCAGCAGACCTGATGACAGGGATCAGCAGTACTTC. This sequence encodes CATSRPDDRDQQYF.

The rearrangement uses TRBV9 and TRBJ1-2; D unclear. V lost 2 bases and J lost 0, with 5 bases in between. Per the germline V gene, CDR1 is SGDLS and CDR2 is YYNGEE. The CDR3 covers 13 residues. The CDR3 nucleotides are TGTGCCAGCAGCGTTAGGCCTAACTATGGCTACACCTTC. Protein sequence: CASSVRPNYGYTF.

This chain uses TRBV28 with TRBJ2-1; D tentatively reads TRBD1 or TRBD2 (5 bases each). There are 15 residues in the CDR3. Germline-derived CDR1 and CDR2 are MDHEN and SYDVKM. With 5 bases removed from V and 10 bases from J, the gap between germline ends came to 21 bases. DNA for the CDR3: TGTGCCAGCAGTCTCCTTGACACTCGGGGACGGGAGCAGTTCTTC. Translating gives CASSLLDTRGREQFF.

The V call is TRBV6-6, the J call TRBJ2-1; 9 bases align to TRBD1. There are 18 residues in the CDR3. Germline V gene sequence: CDR1 MNHNY, CDR2 SVGAGI (reference sequence). V lost 0 bases, J lost 7 bases, and 13 bases stayed unmatched. As DNA, the CDR3 is TGTGCCAGCAGTTACTCCAGGAAGTGGACAGGGGCTGGGAATGAGCAGTTCTTC. Protein sequence: CASSYSRKWTGAGNEQFF.

The chain employs TRBV11-3 and TRBJ2-5; D possibly uses TRBD1 or TRBD2 (5 bases each). The CDR3 sequence is 14 residues long. From germline, CDR1 is SGHNT and CDR2 YENEEA. The V end lost 4 bases, the J end lost 3 bases, and 12 bases lay between the germline ends. The CDR3 is CASSSWDHEETQYF. For the CDR3, the DNA is TGTGCCAGCAGCTCATGGGACCACGAAGAGACCCAGTACTTC.

At least ten counts were recorded for this clonotype. This chain connects TRBV12-3 or TRBV12-4 to TRBJ1-5; D is uncertain. V was cut by 3 bases and J by 7 bases, with 7 bases left in between. There are 12 residues in the CDR3. CDR3 region: CASSLSRQPQHF. The DNA for the CDR3 is TGTGCCAGCAGTTTGTCCAGGCAGCCCCAGCATTTT.

This clonotype showed up many times. The V and J genes are TRBV7-2 and TRBJ1-3; no reliable D call. CDR1 and CDR2 from the germline V gene are SGHTA and FQGNSA. The V and J ends lost 3 bases and 0 bases respectively, with 9 bases between them. The CDR3 is 15 residues long. CDR3 sequence: CASSFPGGSGNTIYF. CDR3 coding DNA: TGTGCCAGCAGCTTCCCGGGAGGCTCTGGAAACACCATATATTTT.

This clonotype was observed a handful of times. This chain joins TRBV6-6 and TRBJ1-1; D perhaps matches TRBD1 (6 bases). Germline CDR1 MNHNY, CDR2 SVGAGI (reference sequence). CDR3 length: 14 residues. The germline V and J ends were trimmed by 6 bases and 1 base, with 12 bases remaining between them. CDR3: CASRLRDKNTEAFF. The CDR3 DNA reads as TGTGCCAGCAGGCTGCGGGACAAGAACACTGAAGCTTTCTTT.

In regard to this clonotype: A much larger clone lies one base from this, so it may be a read error. The chain uses TRBV7-9 and TRBJ1-5, with a tentative D call TRBD1 (5 bases). V lost 5 bases to trimming and J lost 3 bases, with 11 bases between them. This CDR3 contains 14 residues. From germline, CDR1 is SEHNR and CDR2 FQNEAQ (reference sequence). CDR3 DNA sequence: TGTGCCAGCAGCATCGACAGCATCAATCAGCCCCAGCATTTT. Amino acid sequence: CASSIDSINQPQHF.